The 8 T cell receptor beta chains below all came from one sample that was sequenced in a study of blood T cell repertoires in COVID-19 (TCRdb year 2020). Libraries came from the immunoSEQ multiplex PCR assay. What TCRdb holds here is the immuneACCESS table cut down to in-frame rearrangements. Part of the clones is not present; checked against another copy, under half of the missing clones reflect an unresolved V gene, and the others are unexplained. The sample records under 400,000 clones, about nine tenths of which are singletons. The ten largest clones take up roughly 3.9% of the sample. Material: peripheral blood. These receptor sequences come from a woman aged 55-69 years with COVID-19, enrolled during active disease.

The rearrangement uses TRBV28 and TRBJ2-3, with D hard to call. The CDR3 is 12 amino acids. The V end was cut by 6 bases, the J end by 4 bases, with 8 bases between. Germline lookup yields CDR1 MDHEN and CDR2 SYDVKM. In DNA form, the CDR3 reads TGTGCCAGCAGCTATATCCCAGATACGCAGTATTTT. This translates into CASSYIPDTQYF. Based on the CDR3 plus reference TRBV28 and TRBJ2-3, the full variable domain is DVKVTQSSRYLVKRTGEKVFLECVQDMDHENMFWYRQDPGLGLRLIYFSYDVKMKEKGDIPEGYSVSREKKERFSLILESASTNQTSMYLCASSYIPDTQYFGPGTRLTVL.

This chain joins TRBV2 and TRBJ2-2; 8 nucleotides align to TRBD2. The trim removed 10 bases at V and 0 bases at J, leaving 10 bases unmatched. The CDR3 length is 16 residues. The germline CDR1 and CDR2 sequences are SNHLY and FYNNEI. The CDR3 reads CATNGAGASNTGELFF. The CDR3 DNA follows: TGTGCCACAAATGGAGCGGGAGCTTCGAACACCGGGGAGCTGTTTTTT.

The sample holds a few counts of this clone. The V and J genes are TRBV7-2 and TRBJ1-1, with 7 bases that match TRBD1. Germline V gene lookup returns CDR1 SGHTA and CDR2 FQGNSA. The CDR3 length is 13 residues. The trim removed 5 bases at V and 4 bases at J, leaving 4 bases unmatched. The CDR3 sequence is CASSDRVATEAFF. The CDR3 DNA sequence: TGTGCCAGCAGCGACAGGGTCGCCACTGAAGCTTTCTTT.

This clone was counted a single time. The chain has TRBV3-1 (or the pseudogene TRBV3-2) and TRBJ1-2; 7 bases fit TRBD1. The CDR3 runs 14 residues. CDR1 LGHDT and CDR2 YNNKEL come from the germline V gene (reference sequence). J was trimmed by 7 bases and V by 6 bases; bases with no gene match: 11. CDR3 DNA: TGTGCCAGCAGTTCAACAGGGGATGTTGGTGGCTACACCTTC. The encoded protein is CASSSTGDVGGYTF.

The chain recombines TRBV9 with TRBJ2-4; no clear D gene. The V and J ends lost 0 bases and 9 bases respectively, with 19 bases between them. The germline V gene encodes CDR1 SGDLS and CDR2 YYNGEE. This CDR3 has 16 residues. This CDR3 is CASSVGRSLASGIQYF. CDR3 DNA sequence: TGTGCCAGCAGCGTAGGGAGAAGTCTGGCTTCGGGCATTCAGTACTTC.

The rearrangement uses TRBV6-5 and TRBJ2-3; a weak D match, TRBD1 (6 bases). Germline values: CDR1 MNHEY, CDR2 SVGAGI. V was pared by 9 bases and J by 2 bases, with 15 bases between. The CDR3 runs to 14 residues. DNA for the CDR3: TGTGCCAGTGGACAGCGCCGATCCACAGATACGCAGTATTTT. Translated, it gives CASGQRRSTDTQYF.

About this clone itself: Other DNA sequences from this sample encode an identical CDR3 as well. Here the CDR3 DNA reads TGTGCCAGCAGCTTGGACAGGGGCGAGACCCAGTACTTC. It specifies CASSLDRGETQYF. The chain is built from TRBV7-3 and TRBJ2-5; 9 nucleotides line up with TRBD1. J was trimmed by 5 bases and V by 3 bases; bases with no gene match: 1. CDR3 size: 13 residues. The germline V gene has CDR1 SGHTA and CDR2 FQGTGA.

The V call is TRBV6-5, the J call TRBJ2-1; 9 bases line up with TRBD2. V lost 5 bases and J lost 10; bases outside the gene matches: 3. The CDR3 totals 12 residues. In germline, CDR1 is MNHEY, CDR2 SVGAGI. CDR3 loop: CASSRSGGEQFF. The DNA for the CDR3 is TGTGCCAGCAGTCGTAGCGGGGGCGAGCAGTTCTTC.